What follows are 29 T cell receptor beta chains derived from one specimen sequenced in a study of control samples from healthy donors and cancer patients (TCRdb year 2020). Library creation used the immunoSEQ multiplex PCR assay. TCRdb provides this immuneACCESS table in a form limited to in-frame rearrangements. Some clones are lacking; in checked studies, under half of them reflect an unresolved V gene, and why the rest are absent is not known. The sample table includes some 190,000 clones. The ten largest make up roughly 2% of the sample. The sequencing sample was made of blood. These receptors were taken from a young woman in good health.

The chain uses TRBV29-1 and TRBJ2-1; D is ambiguous. CDR1 is SQVTM and CDR2 is ANQGSEA in the germline V gene. Trimming took off 3 bases at V and 6 bases at J, with 15 bases between the two ends. This CDR3 has 14 residues. CDR3 in DNA: TGCAGCGTTGATGGTTTGGCACTTACCAATGAGCAGTTCTTC. It yields the protein CSVDGLALTNEQFF.

V gene TRBV19 combines with J gene TRBJ1-4; a possible D gene is TRBD1 (5 bases). V was shortened by 5 bases and J by 5 bases, with 12 bases between the two germline ends. Per germline, CDR1 LNHDA and CDR2 SQIVND (reference sequence). The CDR3 totals 14 residues. DNA for the CDR3: TGTGCCAGTAGTCGGGGGAGAAGAAATGAAAAACTGTTTTTT. It yields the protein CASSRGRRNEKLFF.

The genes are TRBV2 and TRBJ1-5; TRBD1 might be the D (5 bases). Deletions cut 4 bases from V and 4 bases from J, with 14 bases between. The CDR3 sequence is 15 residues long. Germline CDR1 and CDR2: SNHLY and FYNNEI. The CDR3 sequence is CASSAGGTRNQPQHF. In nucleotides, the CDR3 is TGTGCCAGCAGTGCCGGAGGGACGCGGAATCAGCCCCAGCATTTT.

Worth noting for this clone: Other DNA variants within this sample encode the same CDR3. This rearrangement joins TRBV6-5 to TRBJ1-2; D is possibly TRBD1 (6 bases). V shed 6 bases and J shed 2 bases, with 10 bases lying between them. The CDR3 contains 13 residues. Germline CDR1 MNHEY, CDR2 SVGAGI. Here the CDR3 reads CASSPDRNYGYTF. CDR3 coding DNA: TGTGCCAGCAGCCCCGACAGGAACTATGGCTACACCTTC.

DNA of the CDR3: TGTGCCAGCAGCACCTCCTCAGGGACGGGCTATCAGCCCCAGCATTTT. Translating it yields CASSTSSGTGYQPQHF. The gene calls are TRBV7-2 and TRBJ1-5; weak D call: TRBD1 (5 bases). The CDR3 sequence is 16 residues long. Germline V gene lookup returns CDR1 SGHTA and CDR2 FQGNSA. Trimming shortened V by 5 bases and J by 5 bases, and 19 bases separated the two germline ends.

The chain has TRBV27 and TRBJ1-2; TRBD1 might be the D (6 bases). V lost 8 bases, J lost 5 bases, and 21 bases lay in between. Germline V CDR1 and CDR2: MNHEY, SMNVEV (reference sequence). This CDR3 spans 15 amino acids. The CDR3 sequence: CASRPGGGRYYGYTF. As DNA, the CDR3 is TGTGCCAGCCGACCGGGGGGCGGTCGCTATTATGGCTACACCTTC.

As for this clone: The same CDR3 arises from other DNA sequences in this sample as well. The gene calls are TRBV5-5 and TRBJ1-6, with unresolved D. CDR3 length: 13 residues. Trimming removed 0 bases from V and 7 bases from J, with 5 bases in between. The germline V gene has CDR1 SGHKS and CDR2 YYEKEE (reference sequence). The CDR3 DNA reads as TGTGCCAGCAGCTTGGGGGTCAATTCACCCCTCCACTTT. Amino acids: CASSLGVNSPLHF. The full variable domain, completed using reference TRBV5-5 and TRBJ1-6, is DAGVTQSPTHLIKTRGQQVTLRCSPISGHKSVSWYQQVLGQGPQFIFQYYEKEERGRGNFPDRFSARQFPNYSSELNVNALLLGDSALYLCASSLGVNSPLHFGNGTRLTVT.

The chain carries TRBV12-5 and TRBJ2-1; TRBD2 might be the D (6 bases). This CDR3 contains 15 residues. Germline CDR1 reads LGHNT; CDR2 reads FRNRAP. Trimming stripped 1 base from V and 6 bases from J, with 13 bases between. CDR3 protein: CASGLGLTSSNEQFF. In nucleotides, the CDR3 is TGTGCTAGTGGTTTGGGACTGACTAGTTCCAATGAGCAGTTCTTC. The whole variable domain, filled in from reference TRBV12-5 and TRBJ2-1, reads DARVTQTPRHKVTEMGQEVTMRCQPILGHNTVFWYRQTMMQGLELLAYFRNRAPLDDSGMPKDRFSAEMPDATLATLKIQPSEPRDSAVYFCASGLGLTSSNEQFFGPGTRLTVL.

The CDR3 loop reads CASSPSDRGFPEAFF. CDR3 nucleotide sequence: TGTGCCAGCAGCCCCTCGGACAGGGGGTTTCCTGAAGCTTTCTTT. The chain recombines TRBV7-8 with TRBJ1-1, with TRBD1 matching 10 bases. The V segment lost 5 bases and the J segment 6 bases; nucleotides outside the gene matches: 9. From germline, CDR1 is SGHVS and CDR2 FQNEAQ. This CDR3 spans 15 amino acids.

This sequence joins TRBV19 and TRBJ1-2; D not resolved. This CDR3 comprises 13 residues. Germline V CDR1 and CDR2: LNHDA, SQIVND (reference sequence). Trimming cost V 3 bases and J 3 bases, with 8 bases left between them. The CDR3 spells CASSMDFYYGYTF. The CDR3 nucleotides read TGTGCCAGTAGTATGGACTTCTACTATGGCTACACCTTC.

The DNA of the CDR3 is TGTGCCGCAAGCACCCCCAGGAACCGTTGGGGCTACACCTTC. This gives the protein CAASTPRNRWGYTF. The chain carries TRBV5-4 and TRBJ1-2; D not resolved. In germline, CDR1 is SGHNT, CDR2 YYREEE (reference sequence). The CDR3 runs to 14 residues. V gave up 10 bases and J gave up 8 bases, with 24 bases separating them.

The chain combines TRBV4-1 with TRBJ1-5; D is uncertain. The ends were cut back, 1 base at V and 2 bases at J, with 12 bases in the middle. The CDR3 contains 16 residues. CDR1 is MGHRA, CDR2 YSYEKL, per germline. CDR3 loop: CASSQVSWGGNQPQHF. CDR3 in DNA: TGCGCCAGCAGCCAAGTGTCTTGGGGTGGCAATCAGCCCCAGCATTTT.

The CDR3 sequence: CASSDLGLISYNEQFF. Here the CDR3 DNA reads TGTGCCAGCAGTGATTTGGGACTCATTTCCTACAATGAGCAGTTCTTC. The gene calls are TRBV6-1 and TRBJ2-1; maybe TRBD2 (6 bases). The CDR3 is 16 amino acids. The germline V gene encodes CDR1 MNHNS and CDR2 SASEGT. The V end lost 3 bases, the J end lost 1 base, and 13 bases lay between the germline ends.

Points on this clone: Germline is not matched at one junction end, which may reflect a read error. The J gene is TRBJ2-1, the V gene TRBV5-1, with D hard to call. The CDR3 has 15 residues. Germline V lookup: CDR1 SGHRS, CDR2 YFSETQ. In DNA, the CDR3 is TGCGCCAGCAGCTTACAGAGCTTCTCCAACAATGAGCAGTTCTTC. This gives the protein CASSLQSFSNNEQFF. Variable domain in full (rest from reference TRBV5-1 and TRBJ2-1): KAGVTQTPRYLIKTRGQQVTLSCSPISGHRSVSWYQQTPGQGLQFLFEYFSETQRNKGNFPGRFSGRQFSNSRSEMNVSTLELGDSALYLCASSLQSFSNNEQFFGPGTRLTVL.

The rearrangement links TRBV9 to TRBJ1-1; TRBD1 is a possible D gene (6 bases). The CDR3 consists of 16 residues. From germline, CDR1 is SGDLS and CDR2 YYNGEE. The ends were cut back, 3 bases at V and 3 bases at J, with 18 bases in the middle. CDR3 sequence (DNA): TGTGCCAGCAGCGGCCAAACCGAGGGGGTTTACACTGAAGCTTTCTTT. It translates to CASSGQTEGVYTEAFF.

This chain links TRBV6-5 with TRBJ2-2, with D unresolved. Per germline, CDR1 MNHEY and CDR2 SVGAGI. The CDR3 runs 15 residues. V gave up 2 bases and J gave up 1 base, with 8 bases separating them. DNA of the CDR3: TGTGCCAGCAGTTACCGGACGTTGAACACCGGGGAGCTGTTTTTT. Translated: CASSYRTLNTGELFF.

The chain links TRBV19 to TRBJ1-5; D is uncertain. Trimming pared 5 bases from V and 2 bases from J, leaving 10 bases between. CDR3 size: 14 residues. Germline V gene sequence: CDR1 LNHDA, CDR2 SQIVND (reference sequence). CDR3 nucleotides: TGTGCCAGTAGTGCAGGTTGGGGCAATCAGCCCCAGCATTTT. Amino acid sequence: CASSAGWGNQPQHF.

This rearrangement joins TRBV21-1 to TRBJ2-7; TRBD2 is the table's D call and was not checked against the DNA. TRBV21-1 is given as a pseudogene. CDR3 length: 22 residues. CDR3 sequence reads: CASSRRLFRRPSSGGTDYEQYF. The CDR3 bases are TGTGCCAGCAGCCGGAGGTTGTTCCGACGCCCTTCTAGCGGGGGGACCGATTACGAGCAGTACTTC.

This rearrangement joins TRBV19 to TRBJ1-5; 9 bases match TRBD1. This CDR3 is built from 16 residues. J gave up 0 bases and V 3 bases, and 3 bases lay outside the gene matches. Germline V gene sequence: CDR1 LNHDA, CDR2 SQIVND (reference sequence). CDR3 amino acids: CASSIWTGVSNQPQHF. Here the CDR3 DNA reads TGTGCCAGTAGTATTTGGACAGGGGTTAGCAATCAGCCCCAGCATTTT.

In nucleotides, the CDR3 is TGTGCCAGCAGCTTGGAGGGGGGTCGTCGAACTGAAGCTTTCTTT. Protein: CASSLEGGRRTEAFF. V is TRBV5-4 and J is TRBJ1-1, with TRBD1 as a possible D gene (6 bases). Trimming left V 0 bases short and J 5 bases short, with 14 bases between. This CDR3 is 15 amino acids long. Germline V gene lookup returns CDR1 SGHNT and CDR2 YYREEE (reference sequence).

J is TRBJ2-4 and V is TRBV7-2, with D possibly being TRBD1 or TRBD2 (5 bases each). The V and J ends lost 1 base and 7 bases respectively, with 8 bases between them. The CDR3 contains 13 residues. Germline V lookup: CDR1 SGHTA, CDR2 FQGNSA. The CDR3 reads CASSLGGGNIQYF. DNA of the CDR3: TGTGCCAGCAGCTTAGGGGGCGGGAACATTCAGTACTTC.

J is TRBJ2-7 and V is TRBV4-3, with D hard to call. This CDR3 has 13 amino acids. The V end was cut by 0 bases, the J end by 3 bases, with 6 bases between. Germline CDR1 reads LGHNA; CDR2 reads YSLEER. The chain's CDR3 is CASSQDLGYEQYF. The CDR3 DNA reads TGCGCCAGCAGCCAAGATCTGGGCTACGAGCAGTACTTC.

The rearrangement joins TRBV24-1 to TRBJ1-1; 11 positions agree with TRBD1. V lost 3 bases and J lost 10; bases outside the gene matches: 3. This CDR3 is built from 13 residues. CDR1 is KGHDR, CDR2 SFDVKD, per germline. The CDR3 sequence: CATSDPGTGGAFF. The CDR3 DNA reads TGTGCCACCAGTGATCCCGGGACAGGGGGAGCTTTCTTT.

The chain joins TRBV7-6 to TRBJ2-1; possible D gene TRBD2, 6 bases. This CDR3 region has 19 residues. CDR1 and CDR2 from the germline V gene are SGHVS and FNYEAQ. V was pared by 1 base and J by 0 bases, with 19 bases between. The CDR3 DNA follows: TGTGCCAGCAGCTTAGTCCCTTCGCCTAGCGAGAGCTCCTACAATGAGCAGTTCTTC. Translated: CASSLVPSPSESSYNEQFF.

The chain employs TRBV3-1 (or the pseudogene TRBV3-2) and TRBJ1-5; D remains ambiguous. The V and J ends lost 1 base and 7 bases respectively, with 11 bases between them. This CDR3 is 14 amino acids long. Germline V gene data show CDR1 as LGHDT and CDR2 as YNNKEL (reference sequence). The CDR3 DNA reads as TGTGCCAGCAGCCAAGCCGGGTTGGGGCAGCCCCAGCATTTT. It encodes CASSQAGLGQPQHF.

The rearrangement joins TRBV19 to TRBJ1-5; 9 bases fit TRBD1. Germline V lookup: CDR1 LNHDA, CDR2 SQIVND (reference sequence). The CDR3 has 15 amino acids. V was clipped by 6 bases and J by 6 bases; unmatched bases: 9. The DNA of the CDR3 is TGTGCCAGTAGGACCGGGACAGGGTTCGTTCAGCCCCAGCATTTT. This sequence encodes CASRTGTGFVQPQHF. Combining the CDR3 with reference TRBV19 and TRBJ1-5 gives the whole variable domain DGGITQSPKYLFRKEGQNVTLSCEQNLNHDAMYWYRQDPGQGLRLIYYSQIVNDFQKGDIAEGYSVSREKKESFPLTVTSAQKNPTAFYLCASRTGTGFVQPQHFGDGTRLSIL.

The J gene is TRBJ2-3, the V gene TRBV7-2; D is unclear. Trimming removed 7 bases at V and 3 bases at J, with 14 bases between. Germline-derived CDR1 and CDR2 are SGHTA and FQGNSA. The CDR3 has 14 amino acids. CDR3 sequence reads: CASTHPLGTDTQYF. CDR3 bases: TGTGCCAGCACCCACCCATTGGGGACAGATACGCAGTATTTT.

The V and J genes are TRBV7-9 and TRBJ2-3; 9 positions match TRBD2. V lost 6 bases, J lost 2 bases, and 12 bases stayed unmatched. This CDR3 has 17 residues. In germline, CDR1 is SEHNR, CDR2 FQNEAQ (reference sequence). CDR3 DNA sequence: TGTGCCAGCAGGAGCTTGGCGGGGGGGCAGGACACAGATACGCAGTATTTT. Translated, it gives CASRSLAGGQDTDTQYF.

V usage is TRBV5-1 and J usage is TRBJ2-5; D may be TRBD1 (5 bases). Trimming removed 3 bases from V and 2 bases from J, with 14 bases in between. Germline V CDR1 and CDR2: SGHRS, YFSETQ. The CDR3 contains 15 residues. The CDR3 here is CASSSGPTEQETQYF. For the CDR3, the DNA is TGCGCCAGCAGCTCAGGACCGACAGAACAAGAGACCCAGTACTTC. Full variable domain (outside the CDR3, taken from reference TRBV5-1 and TRBJ2-5): KAGVTQTPRYLIKTRGQQVTLSCSPISGHRSVSWYQQTPGQGLQFLFEYFSETQRNKGNFPGRFSGRQFSNSRSEMNVSTLELGDSALYLCASSSGPTEQETQYFGPGTRLLVL.